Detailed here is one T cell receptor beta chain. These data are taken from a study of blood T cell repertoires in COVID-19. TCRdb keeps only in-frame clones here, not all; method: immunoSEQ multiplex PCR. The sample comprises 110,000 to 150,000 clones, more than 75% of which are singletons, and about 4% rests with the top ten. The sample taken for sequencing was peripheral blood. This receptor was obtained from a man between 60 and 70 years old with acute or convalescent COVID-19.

The DNA for the CDR3 is TGCAGCGCACCTGAGGGGGCCGGCTTCACAGATACGCAGTATTTT. Translating gives CSAPEGAGFTDTQYF. This chain connects TRBV29-1 to TRBJ2-3; 7 bases agree with TRBD1. Per germline, CDR1 SQVTM and CDR2 ANQGSEA. Trimming took 7 bases from V and 2 from J; bases not matched to a gene: 12. The CDR3 loop spans 15 amino acids.